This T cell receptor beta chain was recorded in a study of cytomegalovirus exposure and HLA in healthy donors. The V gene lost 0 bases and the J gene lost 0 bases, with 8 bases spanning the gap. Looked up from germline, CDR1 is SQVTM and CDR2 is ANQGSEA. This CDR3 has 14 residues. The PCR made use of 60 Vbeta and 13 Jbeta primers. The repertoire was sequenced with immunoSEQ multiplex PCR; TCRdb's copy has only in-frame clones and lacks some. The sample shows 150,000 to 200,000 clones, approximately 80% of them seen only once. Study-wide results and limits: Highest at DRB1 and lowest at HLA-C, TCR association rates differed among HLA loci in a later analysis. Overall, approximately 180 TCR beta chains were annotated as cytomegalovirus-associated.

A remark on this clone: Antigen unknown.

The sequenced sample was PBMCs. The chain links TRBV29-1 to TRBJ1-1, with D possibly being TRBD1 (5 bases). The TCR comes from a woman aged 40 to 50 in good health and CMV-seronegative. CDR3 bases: TGCAGCGTTGAAGATCAGGGTCTGAACACTGAAGCTTTCTTT. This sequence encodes CSVEDQGLNTEAFF.